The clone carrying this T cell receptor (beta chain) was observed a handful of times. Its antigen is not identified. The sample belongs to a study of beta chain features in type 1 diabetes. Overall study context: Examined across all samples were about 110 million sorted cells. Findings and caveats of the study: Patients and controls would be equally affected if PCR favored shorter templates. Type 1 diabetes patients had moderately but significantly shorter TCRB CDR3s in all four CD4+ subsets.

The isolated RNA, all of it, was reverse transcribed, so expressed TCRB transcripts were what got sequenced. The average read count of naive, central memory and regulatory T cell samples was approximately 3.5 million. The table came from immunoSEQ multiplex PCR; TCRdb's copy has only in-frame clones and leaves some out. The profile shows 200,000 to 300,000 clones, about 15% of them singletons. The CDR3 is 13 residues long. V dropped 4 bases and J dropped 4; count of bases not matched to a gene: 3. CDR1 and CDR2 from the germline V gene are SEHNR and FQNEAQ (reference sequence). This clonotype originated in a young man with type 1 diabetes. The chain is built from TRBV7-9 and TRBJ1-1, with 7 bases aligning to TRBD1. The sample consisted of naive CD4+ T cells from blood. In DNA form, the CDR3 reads TGTGCCAGCAGCTCAGACAGGGTCACTGAAGCTTTCTTT. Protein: CASSSDRVTEAFF.